This entry features one T cell receptor beta chain sequence. These data belong to a study of blood T cell repertoires in COVID-19. This CDR3 comprises 14 residues. Trimming took 6 bases from V and 0 from J, leaving 9 bases between them. CDR1 is MNHEY and CDR2 is SVGAGI in the germline V gene. Per the original data handling: Nucleated cell number was recorded as an estimate derived from reference gene primer amplification. TCRdb keeps only in-frame clones here, not all; method: immunoSEQ multiplex PCR. The D gene and trimming were derived from the DNA, and the V and J assignments and clone size from that table. This table has around 240,000 clones, around 84% appearing once.

The receptor comes from a man aged 35-49 years with acute or convalescent COVID-19. The J gene is TRBJ1-3, the V gene TRBV6-5; unclear D gene. Sequenced material: peripheral blood. CDR3 sequence: CASRERYSGNTIYF. CDR3 DNA: TGTGCCAGCAGGGAGCGGTACTCTGGAAACACCATATATTTT.